The 26 T cell receptor beta chains given below trace back to one sample, sequenced in a study of blood T cells in healthy people across ages. The second PCR ran about 6 to 12 cycles with a sample-barcoded 5' primer and J-beta primers. MiXCR, applied by TCRdb to the 5' RACE reads, yields one record per CDR3 protein. The sample has around 750,000 distinct CDR3 sequences, less than 70% seen once. Specimen: blood. These TCRs come from an elderly man in good health.

Of note for this clonotype: Mismatch with germline at one junction end may stem from a read error. This chain joins TRBV7-9 and TRBJ2-4; TRBD2 matches 8 bases. In germline, CDR1 is SEHNR, CDR2 FQNEAQ (reference sequence). CDR3 length equals 16 residues. This CDR3 is CACSPQRESAKNIQYF. CDR3 nucleotide sequence: TGTGCCTGCAGCCCTCAGCGGGAGTCAGCCAAAAACATTCAGTACTTC.

This chain connects TRBV20-1 to TRBJ2-5; TRBD2 agrees at 7 bases. This CDR3 has 13 amino acids. The germline V gene has CDR1 DFQATT and CDR2 SNEGSKA (reference sequence). CDR3 in amino acids: CSATGLLQETQYF. Here the CDR3 DNA reads TGCAGCGCGACGGGACTACTCCAAGAGACCCAGTACTTC.

This clonotype showed up just a few times. The chain employs TRBV24-1 and TRBJ2-1; 7 nucleotides match TRBD2. CDR3 length: 16 residues. Losses at the gene ends were 2 bases for V and 9 bases for J; bases not matched to a gene: 12. CDR1 and CDR2 (germline): KGHDR, SFDVKD. The CDR3 protein is CATSDSHTSDLREQFF. The DNA for the CDR3 is TGTGCCACCAGTGATTCCCACACTAGCGACCTGCGTGAGCAGTTCTTC.

This chain uses TRBV5-1 with TRBJ2-1; 11 bases map to TRBD2. The CDR3 covers 15 residues. Germline CDR1 SGHRS, CDR2 YFSETQ. The junction had 4 bases not matched to a gene; V was cut back by 4 bases and J by 4 bases. The CDR3 nucleotides are TGCGCCAGCAGCCTGACTAGCGGGATGTACAATGAGCAGTTCTTC. It is translated as CASSLTSGMYNEQFF. Based on the CDR3 plus reference TRBV5-1 and TRBJ2-1, the full variable domain is KAGVTQTPRYLIKTRGQQVTLSCSPISGHRSVSWYQQTPGQGLQFLFEYFSETQRNKGNFPGRFSGRQFSNSRSEMNVSTLELGDSALYLCASSLTSGMYNEQFFGPGTRLTVL.

V usage is TRBV12-5 and J usage is TRBJ2-1, with D unresolved. The J call may be in error: the DNA end matches TRBJ2-7 better. The CDR3 sequence is 15 residues long. The germline CDR1 and CDR2 sequences are LGHNT and FRNRAP. CDR3 region: CASGLRRPSYNEQYF. CDR3 DNA sequence: TGTGCTAGTGGTTTACGGCGGCCCTCCTACAATGAGCAGTACTTC.

The rearrangement links TRBV2 to TRBJ1-2; D is possibly TRBD1 (6 bases). This CDR3 has 13 residues. CDR1 and CDR2 (germline): SNHLY, FYNNEI. Trimming removed 6 bases from V and 5 bases from J, with 13 bases in between. The CDR3 DNA follows: TGTGCCAGCAGCACAGGGCCTTCGTATGGCTACACCTTC. Its translation is CASSTGPSYGYTF.

The genes are TRBV3-1 and TRBJ2-5; 8 nucleotides agree with TRBD2. The V gene's germline CDR1 is LGHDT and CDR2 YNNKEL (reference sequence). After removal of 0 bases from V and 11 bases from J, the junction contained 8 bases not matched to a gene. This CDR3 has 14 residues. The CDR3 DNA reads as TGTGCCAGCAGCCAAGATCAACGAGCGGGAGAGCAGTACTTC. Translation: CASSQDQRAGEQYF.

There are a few counts of this clonotype. The CDR3 nucleotides read TGTGCCAGCAGCTTAAAGGGTCAGGGCACTGAAGCTTTCTTT. Translated, it gives CASSLKGQGTEAFF. The chain has TRBV7-3 and TRBJ1-1; possible D gene TRBD1, 5 bases. The CDR3 totals 14 residues. CDR1 is SGHTA, CDR2 FQGTGA, per germline. V was cut by 1 base and J by 4 bases, with 10 bases left in between.

This clonotype came up once. One end of the junction does not line up with germline, which may come from a read error. This chain connects TRBV5-1 to TRBJ2-3, with 10 bases that match TRBD1. Germline V CDR1 and CDR2: SGHRS, YFSETQ. The CDR3 is made up of 16 amino acids. The CDR3 DNA reads as TGTGCCAGCAGCTTGGTGCGACAGGGGGCTAGCGATACGCAGTATTTT. Amino acid sequence: CASSLVRQGASDTQYF.

V gene TRBV20-1 combines with J gene TRBJ2-1, with 9 bases identical to TRBD2. This CDR3 region has 14 residues. CDR1 and CDR2 (germline): DFQATT, SNEGSKA (reference sequence). V was clipped by 5 bases and J by 4 bases; unmatched bases: 6. CDR3 sequence reads: CSAGHSGSYNEQFF. CDR3 coding DNA: TGCAGTGCTGGACATAGCGGGAGTTACAATGAGCAGTTCTTC.

The genes are TRBV15 and TRBJ2-7; no firm D call. The V gene's germline CDR1 is LNHNV and CDR2 YYDKDF (reference sequence). V lost 0 bases and J 1 base, leaving 10 bases between the germline ends. The length of the CDR3 is 15 residues. CDR3 region: CATSREAFGSYEQYF. The DNA of the CDR3 is TGTGCCACCAGCAGAGAAGCGTTCGGGTCCTACGAGCAGTACTTC.

The rearrangement uses TRBV6-6 and TRBJ2-1; D is unclear. The germline CDR1 and CDR2 sequences are MNHNY and SVGAGI (reference sequence). Trimming took 8 bases from V and 0 from J, leaving 8 bases between them. This CDR3 spans 13 amino acids. The CDR3 bases are TGTGCCAGCCACGGGTCCTCCTACAATGAGCAGTTCTTC. This codes for CASHGSSYNEQFF.

The chain is built from TRBV5-1 and TRBJ2-7; D is unresolved. The germline gives CDR1 SGHRS, CDR2 YFSETQ. V lost 0 bases, J lost 7 bases, and 17 bases lay in between. The length of the CDR3 is 15 residues. In nucleotides, the CDR3 is TGCGCCAGCAGCTTGGGTCTAATGGCCTACAATGAGCAGTACTTC. Encoded protein: CASSLGLMAYNEQYF.

This clonotype was observed a few times. The chain joins TRBV24-1 to TRBJ2-7, with 8 bases fitting TRBD1. TRBJ2-5 matches the DNA end more closely, so the J call is doubtful. This CDR3 is 14 amino acids long. Germline V gives CDR1 KGHDR, CDR2 SFDVKD. CDR3 coding DNA: TGTGCCACCCGGCAGACAGGGGAACAGGAGACCCAGTACTTC. Its protein is CATRQTGEQETQYF.

Turning to this clonotype: This may be a read error, as it is one base from a much larger clone. The chain employs TRBV3-1 and TRBJ2-5; D call uncertain. Per the germline V gene, CDR1 is LGHDT and CDR2 is YNNKEL (reference sequence). The CDR3 is 12 residues long. The CDR3 region has the DNA TGTACCAGCAGCCGGAATACGGGGACCCAGTACTTC. It codes for CTSSRNTGTQYF.

V usage is TRBV11-2 and J usage is TRBJ2-1, with D possibly being TRBD1 (5 bases). The CDR3 totals 17 residues. Trimming pared 4 bases from V and 7 bases from J, leaving 23 bases between. CDR1 and CDR2 (germline): SGHAT, FQNNGV. The CDR3 spells CASSSRSGGWGTNEQFF. The CDR3 nucleotides read TGTGCCAGCAGCTCCAGGTCCGGTGGGTGGGGCACGAATGAGCAGTTCTTC.

The rearrangement uses TRBV29-1 and TRBJ2-5, with 7 bases matching TRBD2. This CDR3 comprises 12 residues. V lost 4 bases, J lost 4 bases, and 3 bases stayed unmatched. Looked up from germline, CDR1 is SQVTM and CDR2 is ANQGSEA. CDR3 sequence: CSVVSGGETQYF. The CDR3 bases are TGCAGCGTTGTGTCGGGGGGAGAGACCCAGTACTTC.

This clonotype was seen a handful of times. DNA of the CDR3: TGCAGCGTGCAGGGTCGGATATACAATGAGCAGTTCTTC. It translates to CSVQGRIYNEQFF. This chain links TRBV29-1 with TRBJ2-1; possible D gene TRBD1, 5 bases. Trimming removed 6 bases from V and 4 bases from J, with 13 bases in between. CDR1 and CDR2 (germline): SQVTM, ANQGSEA. This CDR3 spans 13 amino acids.

This clonotype was observed a few times. The chain joins TRBV24-1 to TRBJ1-2, with D possibly matching TRBD1 (6 bases). Germline lookup yields CDR1 KGHDR and CDR2 SFDVKD. Trimming removed 9 bases at V and 5 bases at J, with 18 bases between. This CDR3 contains 14 residues. CDR3 sequence: CATSTQGSGYGYTF. CDR3 nucleotides: TGTGCCACCTCCACACAGGGATCAGGGTATGGCTACACCTTC.

The table lists this clonotype with a few counts. This rearrangement joins TRBV11-2 to TRBJ2-1; 15 bases align to TRBD2. Germline loops: CDR1 SGHAT, CDR2 FQNNGV. V gave up 4 bases and J gave up 9 bases; unmatched junction bases: 13. The CDR3 covers 18 residues. CDR3 coding DNA: TGTGCCAGCAGCTCACCGGGACTAGCGGGAGGTTTTTATGGTGAGCAGTTCTTC. Amino acids: CASSSPGLAGGFYGEQFF.

As for this clonotype: The junction departs from the called germline gene at one end, perhaps through a read error. The chain recombines TRBV18 with TRBJ2-1; weak D call: TRBD1 (6 bases). The germline gives CDR1 KGHSH, CDR2 LQKENI. CDR3 length: 16 residues. The CDR3 loop reads CASSPQTGTTYNERFF. Here the CDR3 DNA reads TGTGCCAGCTCACCCCAAACAGGGACCACCTACAATGAGCGGTTCTTC.

The chain carries TRBV19 and TRBJ2-4, with unresolved D. Trimming took off 8 bases at V and 5 bases at J, with 10 bases between the two ends. CDR3 size: 12 residues. The germline V gene encodes CDR1 LNHDA and CDR2 SQIVND (reference sequence). The CDR3 DNA reads as TGTGCCAGTCAGGCCAGAGAAAACATTCAGTACTTC. Amino acid sequence: CASQARENIQYF. The complete variable domain, with remaining parts taken from reference TRBV19 and TRBJ2-4, reads DGGITQSPKYLFRKEGQNVTLSCEQNLNHDAMYWYRQDPGQGLRLIYYSQIVNDFQKGDIAEGYSVSREKKESFPLTVTSAQKNPTAFYLCASQARENIQYFGAGTRLSVL.

This clonotype was found a few times. The CDR3 loop is CASSFQLAGAGKTQYF. The CDR3 region has the DNA TGTGCCAGCAGCTTCCAACTAGCGGGAGCTGGAAAGACCCAGTACTTC. The gene calls are TRBV5-4 and TRBJ2-5; 11 nucleotides line up with TRBD2. Germline V CDR1 and CDR2: SGHNT, YYREEE (reference sequence). The CDR3 length is 16 residues. V shed 2 bases, J shed 6 bases, and the junction held 9 bases outside the gene matches.

This clonotype was counted between two and nine times. This chain connects TRBV20-1 to TRBJ2-5, with D unresolved. The J call is uncertain, as TRBJ2-7 better fits the DNA end. The CDR3 has 13 residues. Germline values: CDR1 DFQATT, CDR2 SNEGSKA (reference sequence). CDR3 residues: CSARGHKGYEQYF. As DNA, the CDR3 is TGCAGTGCTAGAGGACACAAGGGCTACGAGCAGTACTTC.

In the case of this clonotype: A junction boundary mismatches the germline segment, possibly from a read error. The chain joins TRBV27 to TRBJ2-1; TRBD1 is a possible D gene (5 bases). Germline values: CDR1 MNHEY, CDR2 SMNVEV (reference sequence). This CDR3 region has 13 residues. In nucleotides, the CDR3 is TGTGCCGGCAGGGCAGGGCGTTACAATGAGCAGTTCTTC. Translation gives CAGRAGRYNEQFF.

This clonotype showed up just once. V usage is TRBV12-3 or TRBV12-4 and J usage is TRBJ2-7; either TRBD1 or TRBD2 may supply D (5 bases each). The germline V and J ends were trimmed by 4 bases and 5 bases, with 21 bases remaining between them. This CDR3 comprises 16 residues. The CDR3 DNA follows: TGTGCCAGCAGTTCCCCACCGCGTGGGGGTATCGACGAGCAGTACTTC. This sequence encodes CASSSPPRGGIDEQYF.